This TCR beta chain was obtained from a study of vaccination effects on CD4 cells after COVID-19. Whole-study findings and limits: Missing from the study were early post-infection timepoints, and its convalescent patients were few. Only a single clone (1 of 255 vaccine-induced clones in healthy vaccinees) cross-reacted with common cold coronaviruses. Marked clonal contraction of both clone types appeared late after vaccination.

V was pared by 4 bases and J by 7 bases, with 10 bases of the junction left unmatched. Germline CDR1 is SNHLY and CDR2 is FYNNEI. CDR3 length: 15 amino acids. ViraFEST used viral peptide pools to expand antigen-specific CD4+ T cells before sequencing. Isolating CD4+ T cells followed 9 to 10 days of culture. Participants each got two BNT162b2 or mRNA-1273 vaccine doses. On both days 3 and 7, half of the culture medium was replaced with IL-2 medium. This table comes from immunoSEQ multiplex PCR, and its TCRdb copy is limited to in-frame clones, with some not included. The sample holds 29,000 or so clones; 74% are singletons and the top ten take 15% to 20%. On this clone: Its specificity is unknown.

The sample was CD4+ T cells from PBMCs cultured with HCoV-OC43 spike peptides, taken after COVID-19 vaccination. Subset given: HCoV-OC43 spike overlapping peptide pool stimulation. This chain joins TRBV2 and TRBJ2-1; 7 bases agree with TRBD2. This sequence was found in a human donor who received a COVID-19 vaccine. CDR3 loop: CASSVRRESWNEQFF. In DNA, the CDR3 is TGTGCCAGCAGTGTAAGGCGGGAGTCATGGAATGAGCAGTTCTTC.